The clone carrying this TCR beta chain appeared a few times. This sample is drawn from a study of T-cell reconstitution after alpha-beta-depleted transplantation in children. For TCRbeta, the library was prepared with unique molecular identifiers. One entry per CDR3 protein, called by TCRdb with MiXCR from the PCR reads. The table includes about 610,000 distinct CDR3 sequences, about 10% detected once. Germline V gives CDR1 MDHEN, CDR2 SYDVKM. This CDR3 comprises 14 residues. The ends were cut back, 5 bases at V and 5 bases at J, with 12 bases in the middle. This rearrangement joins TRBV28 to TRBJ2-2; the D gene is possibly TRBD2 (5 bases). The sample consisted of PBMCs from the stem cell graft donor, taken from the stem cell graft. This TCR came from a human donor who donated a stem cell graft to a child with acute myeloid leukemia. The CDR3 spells CASSRTAITGELFF. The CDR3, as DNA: TGTGCCAGCAGTCGGACTGCTATTACCGGGGAGCTGTTTTTT. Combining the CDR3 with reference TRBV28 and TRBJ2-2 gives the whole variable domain DVKVTQSSRYLVKRTGEKVFLECVQDMDHENMFWYRQDPGLGLRLIYFSYDVKMKEKGDIPEGYSVSREKKERFSLILESASTNQTSMYLCASSRTAITGELFFGEGSRLTVL.